This T cell receptor beta chain originates from a study of identical twins. Points from the study as a whole: It was possible that invariant MAIT and iNKT cells partly confounded the zero-insertion analyses.

Trimming pared 5 bases from V and 2 bases from J, leaving 14 bases between. CDR1 and CDR2 from the germline V gene are SEHNR and FQNEAQ (reference sequence). The CDR3 totals 15 residues. A note on this clonotype: The antigen remains undetermined.

Healthy Caucasians alone served as donors. TCRdb re-called the 5' RACE reads through MiXCR, storing one row per CDR3 protein. The sample records about 300,000 distinct CDR3 sequences, more than 9% being singletons. These same data were also listed under a study on yellow fever vaccine responses in identical twins.

The TCR comes from a woman aged 18 to 35 in good health. V and J are TRBV7-9 and TRBJ2-3; D may be TRBD1 or TRBD2 (5 bases each). The material sequenced was CD8+ T cells sorted from blood. The CDR3 sequence: CASSPGAGLTDTQYF. The DNA of the CDR3 is TGTGCCAGCAGCCCCGGGGCCGGACTCACAGATACGCAGTATTTT. Looking up the rest from reference TRBV7-9 and TRBJ2-3 gives the full variable domain: DTGVSQNPRHKITKRGQNVTFRCDPISEHNRLYWYRQTLGQGPEFLTYFQNEAQLEKSRLLSDRFSAERPKGSFSTLEIQRTEQGDSAMYLCASSPGAGLTDTQYFGPGTRLTVL.